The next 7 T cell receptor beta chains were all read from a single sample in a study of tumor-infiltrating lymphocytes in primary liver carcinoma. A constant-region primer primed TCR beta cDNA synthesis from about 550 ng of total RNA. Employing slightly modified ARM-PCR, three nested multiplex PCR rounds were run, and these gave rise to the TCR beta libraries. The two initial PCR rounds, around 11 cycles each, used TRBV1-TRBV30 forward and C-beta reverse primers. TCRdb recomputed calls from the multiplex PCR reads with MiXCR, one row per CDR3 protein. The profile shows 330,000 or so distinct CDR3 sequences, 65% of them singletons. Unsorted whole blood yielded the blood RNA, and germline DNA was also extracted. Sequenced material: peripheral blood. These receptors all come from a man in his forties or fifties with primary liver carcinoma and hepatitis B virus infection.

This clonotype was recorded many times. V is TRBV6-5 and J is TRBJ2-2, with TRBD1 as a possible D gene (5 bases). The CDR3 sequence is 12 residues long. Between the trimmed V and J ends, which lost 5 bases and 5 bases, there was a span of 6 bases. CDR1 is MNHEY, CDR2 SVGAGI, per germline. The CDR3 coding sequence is TGTGCCAGCAGTCCAGGGACCGGGGAGCTGTTTTTT. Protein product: CASSPGTGELFF.

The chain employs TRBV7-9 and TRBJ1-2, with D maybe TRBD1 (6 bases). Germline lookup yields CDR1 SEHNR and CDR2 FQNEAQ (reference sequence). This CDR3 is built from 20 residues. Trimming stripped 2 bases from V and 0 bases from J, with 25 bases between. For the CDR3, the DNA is TGTGCCAGCAGCTTACTGGCCGGAGGGGGGAGAGGGAAGGCTAACTATGGCTACACCTTC. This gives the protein CASSLLAGGGRGKANYGYTF.

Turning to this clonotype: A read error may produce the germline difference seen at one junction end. In nucleotides, the CDR3 is TGTGTCAGCACCTCTAGGGACAGGAGAAGAGATACGCAGTATTTT. This encodes CVSTSRDRRRDTQYF. The V and J genes are TRBV11-2 and TRBJ2-3, with 8 nucleotides matching TRBD1. CDR1 is SGHAT and CDR2 is FQNNGV in the germline V gene. The CDR3 is 15 residues long. Supplemented by reference TRBV11-2 and TRBJ2-3, the full variable domain reads EAGVAQSPRYKIIEKRQSVAFWCNPISGHATLYWYQQILGQGPKLLIQFQNNGVVDDSQLPKDRFSAERLKGVDSTLKIQPAKLEDSAVYLCVSTSRDRRRDTQYFGPGTRLTVL.

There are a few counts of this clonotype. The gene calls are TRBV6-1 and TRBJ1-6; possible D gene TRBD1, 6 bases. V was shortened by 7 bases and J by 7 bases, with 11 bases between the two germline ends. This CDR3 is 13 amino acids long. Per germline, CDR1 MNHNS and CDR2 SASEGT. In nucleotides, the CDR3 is TGTGCCAGCATTGGACAGATAAATTCACCCCTCCACTTT. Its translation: CASIGQINSPLHF.

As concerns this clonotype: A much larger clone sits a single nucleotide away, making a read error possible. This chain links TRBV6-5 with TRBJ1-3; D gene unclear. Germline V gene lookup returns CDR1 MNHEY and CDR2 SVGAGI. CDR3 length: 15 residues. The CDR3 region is CASSSEGSSGKTIYF. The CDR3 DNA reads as TGTGCCAGCAGTTCGGAGGGCAGCTCTGGAAAAACCATATATTTT.

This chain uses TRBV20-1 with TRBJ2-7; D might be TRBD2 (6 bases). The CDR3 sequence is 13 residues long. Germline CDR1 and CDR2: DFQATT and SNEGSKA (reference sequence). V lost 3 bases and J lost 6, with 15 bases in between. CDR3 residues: CSASSGGLTEQYF. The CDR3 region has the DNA TGCAGTGCTAGCTCCGGGGGTCTCACCGAGCAGTACTTC.

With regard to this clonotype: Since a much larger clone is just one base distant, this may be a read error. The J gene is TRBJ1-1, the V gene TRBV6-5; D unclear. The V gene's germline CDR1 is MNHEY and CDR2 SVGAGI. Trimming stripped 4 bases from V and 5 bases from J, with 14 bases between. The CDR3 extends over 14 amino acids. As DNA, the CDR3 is TGTGCCAGCAGTTTCCAGGAGGCTAGTACTGAAGCTTTCTTT. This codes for CASSFQEASTEAFF.